This T cell receptor beta chain came from a study of T cells in Graves' hyperthyroidism and ophthalmopathy. Findings and limits, study-wide: Median prediction lead before ophthalmopathy onset was 5 to 7.5 months with the model.

From germline, CDR1 is MNHEY and CDR2 SMNVEV (reference sequence). Losses at the gene ends were 6 bases for V and 2 bases for J; bases not matched to a gene: 9. The CDR3 contains 15 residues. Regarding this clonotype: What it binds is not known.

RNA transcripts gave rise to amplified TCR beta CDR3 regions. The TCR CDR3 first-round RT-PCR relied on the HTBI primer set. TCRdb itself ran the multiplex PCR reads through MiXCR, one entry per CDR3 protein. The sample has about 420,000 distinct CDR3 sequences, about an eighth seen once. The V and J genes are TRBV27 and TRBJ2-7; the match to TRBD1 covers 8 bases. This receptor was taken from a woman in her late teens or twenties with Graves' hyperthyroidism. The source material was blood. This CDR3 reads CASRPGDRTTYEQYF. The CDR3 nucleotides read TGTGCCAGCAGACCAGGGGACAGGACCACCTACGAGCAGTACTTC.